The source of this TCR beta chain is a study of CD8 T cells in Susac syndrome (dated by TCRdb to about 2019). Study-level background: The study used repertoire sequencing to test whether antigen drove CD8+ T cell activation and differentiation in Susac syndrome. The clonality of the CD8+ T cell repertoire was compared across approximately twelve healthy donors, roughly 14 Susac syndrome patients and under 18 multiple sclerosis patients.

RNA was extracted using the RNeasy kit, and about 0.5 to 1 microgram was reverse transcribed with random hexamers. The immunoSEQ multiplex PCR assay, covering 54 Vbeta and 13 Jbeta segments, was used to amplify TCR beta CDR3 regions. PCR amplification bias was corrected by using a synthetic template baseline for primer optimization and computational correction. Concerning the study's data processing: Reads were assigned to V, D and J genes according to IMGT and analyzed in immunoSEQ Analyzer, with only productive sequences retained. To calculate clonality, Shannon entropy was normalized by log2 of the number of productive unique sequences and then subtracted from one. For each patient and control, public and private clones were evaluated among the 100 most prevalent clones. Clones were defined as Susac-specific when absent from the healthy and MS cohorts, from about 1,100 published viral clones and from other ImmuneACCESS disease sequences. The public reads were run again by TCRdb, first through fastp at Q25 and then through MiXCR, and only productive beta chains were kept. Here each entry gathers all rows of one CDR3 protein and keeps the most common genes and DNA. The V and J calls come from TCRdb's annotation, not from the publication. The sample includes 150,000 to 200,000 distinct CDR3 sequences, with roughly 96% observed a single time. The top ten constitute about 0.15% of the sample.

Inclusive of the bounding cysteine and phenylalanine, the CDR3 is 16 residues long. The entry retains the CDR3 DNA only, 48 bases that are in frame from base 1. CDR1 DFQATT and CDR2 SNEGSKA were looked up in the germline V gene (reference sequence). V is trimmed back by 1 base and J by 3 bases, and the junction contains 7 bases that no gene match accounts for. Results and caveats for the whole study, not just this receptor: The TCR sequencing and HLA analysis was acknowledged to have included a relatively small number of individuals.

Peripheral blood CD8+ and CD4+ T cells from healthy donors, Susac syndrome patients and multiple sclerosis patients were profiled by high-throughput TCR beta sequencing. The multiple sclerosis controls were treatment-naive patients whose relapsing-remitting disease, either stable or active, fulfilled the revised McDonald criteria. Bulk CD8+ and CD4+ T cells were purified by magnetic negative isolation, whereas CD8+ TEMRA cells were enriched by FACS. Blood was collected in EDTA tubes and processed within 24 hours, with PBMCs isolated through density gradient centrifugation. PBMCs intended for TCR sequencing were cryopreserved in liquid nitrogen and were subsequently thawed in a 37 degrees C water bath. The sorted or isolated CD4+, CD8+ and CD8+ TEMRA cells had a purity of 90% or higher. Concerning this clonotype: Its antigen target is currently unknown. No per-base quality is available; no much larger clone lies one base away.

Sequencing was performed on CD8+ T cells from PBMCs. Here the chain combines TRBV20-1 and TRBJ2-1, with 9 bases matching TRBD2. The sequence was obtained from a human donor with multiple sclerosis. Read as DNA, the sequence is TGCAGTGCTAGAGGAGGTAGCGGGAGAGACTACAATGAGCAGTTCTTC. Its translation is CSARGGSGRDYNEQFF.